Detailed here is one T cell receptor beta chain. Its specific antigen is unknown. This sequence may be a read error, since a much larger clone differs from it by one base. As encoded in the germline V gene, CDR1 is SGHRS while CDR2 is YFSETQ. The CDR3 covers 13 residues, taking in both the cysteine and the phenylalanine. Only the CDR3 region is kept as DNA, spanning 39 bases read in frame from base 1. The entry originates in a study of tumor and adjacent non-tumor tissue in lung cancer listed by TCRdb under 2018. About the study as a whole: The cohort included roughly 11 adenocarcinoma, a couple of squamous cell carcinoma and 1 small cell lung cancer patients. The roughly 15 enrolled patients, of whom approximately ten were men and 5 were women, were aged about 30 to 80 years and were diagnosed with TNM stage I to III disease. Sequencing produced 125,075,908 productive TCRbeta reads in total, an average of approximately 4.5 million reads per sample. Bulk TCRbeta repertoires were compared between lung tumor tissue and matched distant non-tumor lung tissue obtained from approximately 15 lung cancer patients. A few dozen paired specimens, one tumor and one normal lung sample per patient, were profiled by TCRbeta CDR3 sequencing.

RNA was isolated from bulk unsorted tissue, and RNA quality was assessed with a NanoDrop ND-1000 and an Agilent 2100. Donors were newly diagnosed lung cancer patients admitted for thoracic surgery in China between August and November 2014, without prior chemotherapy. Anyone who had undergone radiotherapy or chemotherapy before, or who had another cancer at the same time, was left out of the study. Surgical tissue pieces of 1-2 cm3 were preserved in RNAlater solution and stored at -80 °C until use. Libraries were built with multiplex PCR. For sequencing, an Illumina HiSeq 2500 was employed. Following protocols modified from ARM-PCR, the researchers constructed TCRbeta libraries through three rounds of nested PCR with primers (Table S4). Before sequencing, PCR products of 200-500 bp were excised from the gel and purified with the QIAquick gel extraction kit. In the authors' own workflow: Trimmomatic was used to clean the reads, FLASH was used to merge the reads into complete CDR3 sequences, and MiTCR was used to assign the reads to V(D)J germline segments. VDJtools was used to compute clonal diversity as the inverse Simpson's index. In-frame sequences without a premature stop codon were defined as productive reads. TCRdb passed the public sequencing reads through fastp at Q25 and MiXCR, retaining productive beta sequences. Rows are unified per CDR3 protein, each entry keeping the most common DNA and genes. TCRdb's processing, not the study's, gives the V and J calls here. In all, the sample holds roughly 140,000 distinct CDR3 sequences, and around 66% of those were seen once. 15% to 20% of the sample rests with the top ten.

Overall results and qualifications from the work: The cohort had only roughly 14 patients, and the authors noted that larger samples and more detailed clinical data are needed. Neither the sequencing platform nor unique molecular identifiers are named or mentioned anywhere in the methods. Because peripheral blood was not sequenced, the blood TCRbeta repertoires of the lung cancer patients in the study went unexamined. TCR diversity (inverse Simpson) was significantly higher in tumor than in normal lung tissue (approximately 440 vs 150, P = 0.0075, Mann-Whitney U test). Younger patients had significantly higher TCR diversity, and higher tumor TCR diversity was associated with shorter overall and disease-free survival. The top 100 clones accounted for a significantly larger cumulative portion of the repertoire in normal lung than in tumor tissue.

Sequences were obtained from lung tumor tissue. The sequence joins TRBV5-1 to TRBJ2-3; no D gene can be assigned with confidence. The source of this sequence is a man in his 60s with small cell lung cancer. The CDR3 sequence is CTSSLTPTDTQYF. The DNA sequence is as follows: TGCACCAGCAGCTTGACCCCCACAGATACGCAGTATTTT.